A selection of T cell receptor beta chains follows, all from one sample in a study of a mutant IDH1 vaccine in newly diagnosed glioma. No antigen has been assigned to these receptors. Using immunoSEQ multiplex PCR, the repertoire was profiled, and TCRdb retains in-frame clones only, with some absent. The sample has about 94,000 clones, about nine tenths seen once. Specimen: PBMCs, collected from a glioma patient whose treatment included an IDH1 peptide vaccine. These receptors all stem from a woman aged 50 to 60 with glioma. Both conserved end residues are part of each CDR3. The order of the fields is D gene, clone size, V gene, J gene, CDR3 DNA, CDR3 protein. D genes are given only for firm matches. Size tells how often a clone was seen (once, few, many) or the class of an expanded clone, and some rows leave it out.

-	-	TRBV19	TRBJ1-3	TGTGCCAGTAGTATCTCGACAGTAGGCTCTGGAAACACCATATATTTT	CASSISTVGSGNTIYF
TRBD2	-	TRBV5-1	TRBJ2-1	TGCGCCAGCAGCCAAACTAGCGGGAGAACGAGTGAGCAGTTCTTC	CASSQTSGRTSEQFF
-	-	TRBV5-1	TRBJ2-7	TGCGCCAGCAGCTTAGTTACAGGGACCTACGAGCAGTACTTC	CASSLVTGTYEQYF
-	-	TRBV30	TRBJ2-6	TGTGCCTGGGTCCTCGGGGGGGCCAACGTCCTGACTTTC	CAWVLGGANVLTF
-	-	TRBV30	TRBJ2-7	TGTGCCTGGAGTAGCACCTACGAGCAGTACTTC	CAWSSTYEQYF
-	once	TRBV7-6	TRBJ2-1	TGTGCCAGCAGCTTGGCTTACGCCGCCCACAATGAGCAGTTCTTC	CASSLAYAAHNEQFF
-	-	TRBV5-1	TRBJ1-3	TGCGCCAGCAGCTCGACAGCTGGAAACACCATATATTTT	CASSSTAGNTIYF
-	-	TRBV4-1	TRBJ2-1	TGCGCCAGCAGCCCCCGGGCGCGGGTAGCCTACAATGAGCAGTTCTTC	CASSPRARVAYNEQFF
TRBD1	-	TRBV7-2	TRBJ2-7	TGTGCCAGCAGCCGACAGGGTTACGAGCAGTACTTC	CASSRQGYEQYF
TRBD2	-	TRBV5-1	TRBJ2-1	TGCGCCAGCAGCTCTTTCCCGTCGGCGGGGGGGTCCTACAATGAGCAGTTCTTC	CASSSFPSAGGSYNEQFF
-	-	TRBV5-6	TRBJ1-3	TGTGCCAGCAGCTTCGGACTCTCTGGAAACACCATATATTTT	CASSFGLSGNTIYF
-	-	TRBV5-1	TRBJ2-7	TGCGCCAGTAGTCTCAACTACGAGCAGTACTTC	CASSLNYEQYF
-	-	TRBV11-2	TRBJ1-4	TGTGCCAGCAGCTTAGATCAGAGGTCCAATGAAAAACTGTTTTTT	CASSLDQRSNEKLFF
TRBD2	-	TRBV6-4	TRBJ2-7	TGTGCCAGCAGTGGGGTAGCGGGCTCCTACGAGCAGTACTTC	CASSGVAGSYEQYF
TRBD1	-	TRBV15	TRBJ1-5	TGTGCCACCAGCAGAGGGCAGGGGGCACAGCCCCAGCATTTT	CATSRGQGAQPQHF
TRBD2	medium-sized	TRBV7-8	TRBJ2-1	TGTGCCAGCAGCCTCATGACTAGCGGGCCTGGAAATGAGCAGTTCTTC	CASSLMTSGPGNEQFF
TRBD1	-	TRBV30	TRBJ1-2	TGTGCCGGGGACAGGGGAAGATATGGCTACACCTTC	CAGDRGRYGYTF
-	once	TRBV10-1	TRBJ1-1	TGCGCCAGCAGGAGGTCGGAGGGCACTGAAGCTTTCTTT	CASRRSEGTEAFF
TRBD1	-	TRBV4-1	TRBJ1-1	TGCGCCAGCAGCCAAGATTCGGGGACAGGCTCAGGAAACACTGAAGCTTTCTTT	CASSQDSGTGSGNTEAFF
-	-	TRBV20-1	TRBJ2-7	TGCAGTGCAAGGCCTACCCTCGAGCAGTACTTC	CSARPTLEQYF
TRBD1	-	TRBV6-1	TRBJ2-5	TGTGCCAGCAGTGAAGGGTACAGGGGTGAGACCCAGTACTTC	CASSEGYRGETQYF
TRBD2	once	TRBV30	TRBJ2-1	TGTGCCTCTACTAGCGTCAATGAGCAGTTCTTC	CASTSVNEQFF
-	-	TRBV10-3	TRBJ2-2	TGTGCCATCAGTGGGGTGGGCGGGGAGCTGTTTTTT	CAISGVGGELFF
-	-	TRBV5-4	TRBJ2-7	TGTGCCAGCAGCCTTACAGGAGGGGGGCCCTACGAGCAGTACTTC	CASSLTGGGPYEQYF